This TCR beta chain derives from a study of vaccination effects on CD4 cells after COVID-19. Concerning this clone: Antigen unknown.

CDR1 and CDR2 (germline): LGHDT, YNNKEL (reference sequence). The CDR3 is 17 amino acids. The V and J ends lost 2 bases and 1 base respectively, with 17 bases between them. Findings of the study overall: Late post-vaccination samples showed marked contraction of infection- and vaccine-induced clones. Few convalescent patients and no early post-infection timepoints were included in the study.

Ahead of sequencing, the ViraFEST assay grew antigen-specific CD4+ T cells using viral peptide pools. The culture ran for approximately 10 days, and then CD4+ T cells were isolated. People in the vaccine group had not been infected with SARS-CoV-2 before, and their nucleocapsid antibodies were negative. Every well got a few million PBMC, which were grown with around 9.2 IU/ml IL-2 and 10 ug/ml peptides. Half-medium changes using IL-2 medium occurred on days 3 and 7. Profiled with immunoSEQ multiplex PCR; TCRdb holds only in-frame clones, not every one. The data contain some 22,000 clones, 73% of them seen just once; the ten biggest clones take up roughly 5%.

The chain has TRBV3-1 (or the pseudogene TRBV3-2) and TRBJ1-1; unclear D gene. The source was CD4+ T cells from PBMCs cultured with SARS-CoV-2 spike peptides, collected before COVID-19 vaccination. The sequence was obtained from a human donor who received a COVID-19 vaccine. CDR3 nucleotide sequence: TGTGCCAGCAGCCAAACCCCAAGGATCCGCCGGAACACTGAAGCTTTCTTT. Translation gives CASSQTPRIRRNTEAFF.